These 27 T cell receptor beta chains originate from one sample sequenced in a study of CD8 T cells in Susac syndrome. Reverse transcription of about 0.5 to 1 ug RNA was carried out with random hexamers. TCRdb itself ran the immunoSEQ multiplex PCR reads through MiXCR, one entry per CDR3 protein. The table shows some 210,000 distinct CDR3 sequences, with over 90% occurring only once. Sequenced material: CD4+ T cells from PBMCs. The receptors come from a human donor with Susac syndrome.

The J gene is TRBJ2-1, the V gene TRBV20-1; 7 positions match TRBD2. The V segment lost 6 bases and the J segment 6 bases; nucleotides outside the gene matches: 11. The germline gives CDR1 DFQATT, CDR2 SNEGSKA (reference sequence). CDR3 size: 14 residues. CDR3 sequence (DNA): TGCAGTGCAACGGACCCGGGGGGTGGCAATGAGCAGTTCTTC. It encodes CSATDPGGGNEQFF.

V and J are TRBV2 and TRBJ1-1, with 9 bases lining up with TRBD1. Germline V lookup: CDR1 SNHLY, CDR2 FYNNEI. This CDR3 has 15 residues. The junction had 2 bases not matched to a gene; V was cut back by 2 bases and J by 1 base. This CDR3 is CASSEPDRGNTEAFF. The CDR3 bases are TGTGCCAGCAGTGAACCGGACAGGGGGAACACTGAAGCTTTCTTT.

The V gene is TRBV11-2, the J gene TRBJ2-3; TRBD1 might be the D (5 bases). The CDR3 extends over 15 amino acids. From germline, CDR1 is SGHAT and CDR2 FQNNGV. The V end was cut by 2 bases, the J end by 4 bases, with 13 bases between. CDR3 protein: CASSLQGRASDTQYF. CDR3 DNA: TGTGCCAGCAGCTTACAGGGCAGGGCCTCAGATACGCAGTATTTT. Based on the CDR3 plus reference TRBV11-2 and TRBJ2-3, the full variable domain is EAGVAQSPRYKIIEKRQSVAFWCNPISGHATLYWYQQILGQGPKLLIQFQNNGVVDDSQLPKDRFSAERLKGVDSTLKIQPAKLEDSAVYLCASSLQGRASDTQYFGPGTRLTVL.

The V gene is TRBV11-3, the J gene TRBJ2-5, with D perhaps matching TRBD1 (5 bases). This CDR3 is 14 amino acids long. V dropped 1 base and J dropped 3 bases, with 9 bases sitting between them. Per the germline V gene, CDR1 is SGHNT and CDR2 is YENEEA. Written as DNA, the CDR3 is TGTGCCAGCAGCTTAGGGGGCAGTGAAGAGACCCAGTACTTC. Translation gives CASSLGGSEETQYF.

The rearrangement links TRBV7-2 to TRBJ1-4; 9 bases map to TRBD1. V was clipped by 5 bases and J by 8 bases; unmatched bases: 9. The germline gives CDR1 SGHTA, CDR2 FQGNSA. CDR3 length: 15 residues. The CDR3 coding sequence is TGTGCCAGCAGCCCGGCGGGACAGGGAGAGGAAAAACTGTTTTTT. Encoded protein: CASSPAGQGEEKLFF.

Here the CDR3 DNA reads TGTGCCACTGGATTGGGCGTGGCAGGGGAGGCCGAGCAGTACTTC. Translation: CATGLGVAGEAEQYF. The V gene is TRBV24-1, the J gene TRBJ2-7, with D perhaps given as TRBD1 or TRBD2 (6 bases each). Germline assignment: CDR1 KGHDR and CDR2 SFDVKD. The CDR3 has 15 residues. The V end was cut by 10 bases, the J end by 6 bases, with 24 bases between.

The chain combines TRBV30 with TRBJ1-1, with D hard to call. The CDR3 extends over 15 amino acids. With 0 bases removed from V and 4 bases from J, the gap between germline ends came to 15 bases. The germline gives CDR1 GTSNPN, CDR2 SVGIG (reference sequence). Written as DNA, the CDR3 is TGTGCCTGGAGTGTAAGGAGGGCTCTGAGCACTGAAGCTTTCTTT. This sequence encodes CAWSVRRALSTEAFF.

This clonotype has a single count. The chain recombines TRBV7-9 with TRBJ2-1; D ambiguous. Looked up from germline, CDR1 is SEHNR and CDR2 is FQNEAQ (reference sequence). Trimming left V 6 bases short and J 11 bases short, with 14 bases between. This CDR3 region has 12 residues. CDR3 nucleotide sequence: TGTGCCAGCAGTTCCATGGGTGATCAGCAGTTCTTC. Translation: CASSSMGDQQFF.

The chain has TRBV18 and TRBJ2-7; 8 bases align to TRBD1. The V gene end was trimmed by 3 bases and the J gene end by 6 bases; junction bases not matched to a gene: 4. CDR3 length equals 13 residues. Germline assignment: CDR1 KGHSH and CDR2 LQKENI. The DNA of the CDR3 is TGTGCCAGCTCACCGGTCGACAGGGGCGAGCAGTACTTC. Amino acid sequence: CASSPVDRGEQYF. Using reference TRBV18 and TRBJ2-7 for the parts outside the CDR3, the full variable domain is NAGVMQNPRHLVRRRGQEARLRCSPMKGHSHVYWYRQLPEEGLKFMVYLQKENIIDESGMPKERFSAEFPKEGPSILRIQQVVRGDSAAYFCASSPVDRGEQYFGPGTRLTVT.

The V and J genes are TRBV2 and TRBJ2-5; 7 nucleotides line up with TRBD2. Germline CDR1 is SNHLY and CDR2 is FYNNEI. The trim removed 6 bases at V and 5 bases at J, leaving 6 bases unmatched. This CDR3 spans 13 amino acids. CDR3 nucleotide sequence: TGTGCCAGCAGGATTCGGCGGGGGGAGACCCAGTACTTC. Its protein product is CASRIRRGETQYF.

The chain has TRBV6-5 and TRBJ2-5; 8 bases are a match to TRBD2. The CDR3 loop spans 15 amino acids. Germline trimming cut 5 bases from V and 5 bases from J; bases unmatched to any gene: 10. Germline lookup yields CDR1 MNHEY and CDR2 SVGAGI. The CDR3 DNA follows: TGTGCCAGCAGTAATCAAAGGACTAGCTCTGAGACCCAGTACTTC. Translation gives CASSNQRTSSETQYF.

The V call is TRBV30, the J call TRBJ2-5; the D is unclear. The CDR3 runs 16 residues. The V gene lost 0 bases and the J gene lost 5 bases, with 19 bases spanning the gap. Germline V gene data show CDR1 as GTSNPN and CDR2 as SVGIG (reference sequence). CDR3 region: CAWSVLKTSKWETQYF. CDR3 DNA: TGTGCCTGGAGTGTACTCAAGACTTCGAAATGGGAGACCCAGTACTTC.

The J gene is TRBJ2-1, the V gene TRBV28; 10 bases line up with TRBD2. J lost 9 bases, V lost 3 bases, and 11 bases had no gene match. The CDR3 is made up of 16 amino acids. The V gene's germline CDR1 is MDHEN and CDR2 SYDVKM. This chain's CDR3 is CASSFSFSGGAREQFF. DNA of the CDR3: TGTGCCAGCAGTTTCTCCTTCAGCGGGGGGGCCCGTGAGCAGTTCTTC.

The V and J genes are TRBV20-1 and TRBJ1-6, with D unclear. Germline V gene lookup returns CDR1 DFQATT and CDR2 SNEGSKA (reference sequence). Trimming took off 0 bases at V and 4 bases at J, with 10 bases between the two ends. The CDR3 is 15 amino acids. The CDR3 DNA is TGCAGTGCTAGAGAGTCGCGGGAATATAATTCACCCCTCCACTTT. It yields the protein CSARESREYNSPLHF.

This chain joins TRBV20-1 and TRBJ1-2; D remains ambiguous. CDR1 and CDR2 (germline): DFQATT, SNEGSKA (reference sequence). The CDR3 totals 13 residues. Trimming removed 3 bases from V and 2 bases from J, with 10 bases in between. CDR3 protein: CSASHFTNYGYTF. The DNA for the CDR3 is TGCAGTGCTAGCCACTTCACAAACTATGGCTACACCTTC.

The J gene is TRBJ1-1, the V gene TRBV25-1; no definite D call. The CDR3 extends over 15 amino acids. Per germline, CDR1 MGHDK and CDR2 SYGVNS. Trimming took off 0 bases at V and 4 bases at J, with 12 bases between the two ends. The CDR3 loop is CASSEYAVGGTEAFF. CDR3 bases: TGTGCCAGCAGTGAATATGCGGTAGGAGGCACTGAAGCTTTCTTT.

The chain has TRBV2 and TRBJ1-2, with a weak D call TRBD1 (6 bases). Germline CDR1 and CDR2: SNHLY and FYNNEI. Trimming took off 2 bases at V and 2 bases at J, with 12 bases between the two ends. The CDR3 loop spans 15 amino acids. CDR3 DNA sequence: TGTGCCAGCAGTGAATTAGGGGGAAGGAACTATGGCTACACCTTC. Its translation: CASSELGGRNYGYTF. Full variable domain (missing parts from reference TRBV2 and TRBJ1-2): EPEVTQTPSHQVTQMGQEVILRCVPISNHLYFYWYRQILGQKVEFLVSFYNNEISEKSEIFDDQFSVERPDGSNFTLKIRSTKLEDSAMYFCASSELGGRNYGYTFGSGTRLTVV.

There are a few counts of this clonotype. This chain joins TRBV19 and TRBJ1-2, with D hard to call. The CDR3 is 11 amino acids. Per the germline V gene, CDR1 is LNHDA and CDR2 is SQIVND (reference sequence). Trimming removed 5 bases from V and 2 bases from J, with 3 bases in between. In DNA form, the CDR3 reads TGTGCCAGTAGTCTCAACTATGGCTACACCTTC. It yields the protein CASSLNYGYTF.

The rearrangement uses TRBV10-3 and TRBJ2-3; maybe TRBD2 (5 bases). The germline V gene has CDR1 ENHRY and CDR2 SYGVKD. This CDR3 is 15 amino acids long. V gave up 0 bases and J gave up 7 bases, with 14 bases separating them. This CDR3 is CAISESKDSTNTQYF. The CDR3 DNA sequence: TGTGCCATCAGTGAGTCTAAGGACTCAACTAATACGCAGTATTTT.

The genes are TRBV30 and TRBJ2-3, with D perhaps assigned TRBD1 or TRBD2 (5 bases each). In germline, CDR1 is GTSNPN, CDR2 SVGIG (reference sequence). V lost 8 bases and J 4 bases, leaving 13 bases between the germline ends. This CDR3 contains 12 residues. CDR3 sequence (DNA): TGTGCCCAACGAGGGGATGCAGATACGCAGTATTTT. Protein: CAQRGDADTQYF. Drawing the rest from reference TRBV30 and TRBJ2-3, the complete variable domain is SQTIHQWPATLVQPVGSPLSLECTVEGTSNPNLYWYRQAAGRGLQLLFYSVGIGQISSEVPQNLSASRPQDRQFILSSKKLLLSDSGFYLCAQRGDADTQYFGPGTRLTVL.

The genes are TRBV30 and TRBJ2-3; D is uncertain. The CDR3 loop spans 13 amino acids. Germline V gene lookup returns CDR1 GTSNPN and CDR2 SVGIG (reference sequence). V was cut by 0 bases and J by 6 bases, with 10 bases left in between. DNA for the CDR3: TGTGCCTGGAGTGTTCAGGTTCAGGATACGCAGTATTTT. It translates to CAWSVQVQDTQYF.

This chain links TRBV30 with TRBJ1-2, with 7 bases matching TRBD1. V shed 6 bases, J shed 4 bases, and the junction held 11 bases outside the gene matches. The CDR3 consists of 14 residues. Germline-derived CDR1 and CDR2 are GTSNPN and SVGIG (reference sequence). CDR3 coding DNA: TGTGCCTGTGACAGGGCGGGGATGGCCTATGGCTACACCTTC. This translates into CACDRAGMAYGYTF.

The chain uses TRBV18 and TRBJ1-1; D not resolved. With 5 bases removed from V and 0 bases from J, the gap between germline ends came to 10 bases. Germline V gene sequence: CDR1 KGHSH, CDR2 LQKENI. The CDR3 is 14 residues long. The CDR3 coding sequence is TGTGCCAGCTCAAGAGGGTCAGTGAACACTGAAGCTTTCTTT. Residues: CASSRGSVNTEAFF.

This chain uses TRBV6-1 with TRBJ1-5, with a tentative D call TRBD1 (6 bases). V was pared by 5 bases and J by 1 base, with 24 bases between. This CDR3 spans 19 amino acids. Germline-derived CDR1 and CDR2 are MNHNS and SASEGT. In nucleotides, the CDR3 is TGTGCCAGCAGTACCGGGACACACCTTCTTAGCCCCAGCAATCAGCCCCAGCATTTT. It specifies CASSTGTHLLSPSNQPQHF.

The count of this clonotype is one. The chain recombines TRBV6-5 with TRBJ2-2; 10 positions match TRBD2. The CDR3 contains 16 residues. Germline CDR1 MNHEY, CDR2 SVGAGI. V lost 2 bases, J lost 7 bases, and 7 bases stayed unmatched. The DNA for the CDR3 is TGTGCCAGCAGTTACGGGAGCGGGGGGGCCGACGGGGAGCTGTTTTTT. Encoded protein: CASSYGSGGADGELFF.

This chain joins TRBV20-1 and TRBJ1-5; 9 nucleotides line up with TRBD1. The germline V gene has CDR1 DFQATT and CDR2 SNEGSKA (reference sequence). V was clipped by 0 bases and J by 6 bases; unmatched bases: 3. The length of the CDR3 is 14 residues. Here the CDR3 DNA reads TGCAGTGCTAGAGATGAACAGGGGGCTCAGCCCCAGCATTTT. This encodes CSARDEQGAQPQHF.

The chain has TRBV20-1 and TRBJ1-2, with 10 bases fitting TRBD1. There are 14 residues in the CDR3. Looked up from germline, CDR1 is DFQATT and CDR2 is SNEGSKA (reference sequence). V was pared by 5 bases and J by 7 bases, with 10 bases of the junction left unmatched. The CDR3 here is CSALRDRGGSGYTF. The DNA of the CDR3 is TGCAGTGCTCTCCGGGACAGGGGAGGTTCTGGCTACACCTTC.